This T cell receptor (beta chain) is drawn from a study of blood T cell repertoires in COVID-19 (dated by TCRdb to the early 2020s). For context, the study as a whole: Collaborator samples came from the United States, Italy and Spain and covered acute and convalescent phases of COVID-19. The material from the prospective study consisted of cDNA or gDNA derived from T cells, B-cell-depleted T cells, or PBMCs. Subjects who had been exposed to COVID-19, were actively infected with it, or had recovered from it provided the deeply sampled blood TCRbeta repertoires that made up the dataset. A freely available public database, intended as a resource for researchers studying the immune response to SARS-CoV-2, is where the repertoires were released. Samples were obtained from the ongoing ImmuneRACE study (first 160 participants) and from 950 to 1,500 subjects provided by 6 global collaborators. The sample metadata nearly always contained a de-identified subject ID, COVID-19 status, age in years and sex. HLA class I and class II types, where available, came from metadata supplied by the sample provider rather than from assay-based typing.

At the junction V is shortened by 4 bases and J by 8 bases, with 17 bases in between. There are 14 amino acids in the CDR3, from cysteine to phenylalanine inclusive. Of the read, only the CDR3 DNA is kept; its 42 bases are in frame from base 1. CDR1 and CDR2 (MGHRA, YSYEKL) derive from the germline V gene. Participants in the prospective study were enrolled through a virtual design, were aged roughly 18 to 90 years, and lived in approximately 25 United States geographic areas. Cohort assignment in the prospective study relied on participant-reported clinical history from a screening survey and a study questionnaire. ImmuneRACE Cohort 3 recovered participants were defined by two consecutive negative NP/OP PCR tests, healthcare professional clearance, or symptom resolution. In the prospective study, mobile phlebotomists collected whole blood, serum and a nasopharyngeal or oropharyngeal swab from each participant. Additional blood draws and questionnaires over an approximately 2-month period could optionally be provided by prospective study participants. Blood samples from the prospective study were shipped frozen or at room temperature prior to DNA extraction.

The immunoSEQ Assay, a bias-controlled multiplex PCR, was used to amplify TCRbeta CDR3 regions from genomic DNA. From the authors' description of their analysis: The number of nucleated cells in each sample was estimated by amplification of reference gene primers within the assay. Sequence reads were collapsed and filtered to measure the absolute abundance of every unique TCRbeta CDR3 rearrangement. For each sample, productive Simpson clonality was calculated as the square root of Simpson's diversity index across productive rearrangements. TCRdb mirrors the immuneACCESS table, restricted to in-frame sequences. Some clones are absent from its copies; in checked studies, under half trace to an unresolved V gene, and the reason for the others is unknown. V and J calls and clone size follow that table, whereas D and trimming were derived from the DNA. The sample table holds 430,000 or so clones, of which 85% to 90% were seen once. Of the sample, 1.8% is held by the ten largest clones.

General study outcomes and caveats: How much clinical and demographic metadata was included differed by source and by participant, and the metadata was provided uncurated.

Details on this clone: Its binding antigen is unknown. No quality values exist for individual bases; no much larger clone is one base distant.

Specimen: PBMCs or T cells enriched from blood (not recorded which). This sequence uses TRBV4-1 and TRBJ1-2; the D segment could be TRBD1, given 6 matching bases. This TCR was recovered from a woman in her 40s who had recovered from COVID-19. The DNA sequence follows: TGCGCCAGCAGCCGAGACACAGGGCATTGGGGCTACACCTTC. It specifies CASSRDTGHWGYTF.